The 19 T cell receptor beta chains reported below all come from one sample, sequenced in a study of response to subunit inactivated influenza vaccine listed by TCRdb under 2018. Libraries were built with RT-PCR. The data were produced on an Illumina HiSeq 2500. Clones were called with MiXCR by TCRdb after fastp trimmed the public reads at Q25, and only in-frame beta chains were retained. Entries that share a CDR3 protein sequence are merged under the most common genes and DNA. Here the sample has 610,000 or so distinct CDR3 sequences; less than 15% occur a single time. The top ten clonotypes cover around 10% of the sample. The sample was PBMCs from blood, taken 11 to 12 days after vaccination. The origin of the receptors is a man aged 50 to 59 who received an inactivated influenza vaccine. Donor details come from another sample of the same person, matched by shared clones.

This clonotype has just a few counts. The chain joins TRBV29-1 to TRBJ2-1; D gene uncertain. Trimming left V 1 base short and J 7 bases short, with 5 bases between. The CDR3 runs 11 residues. Germline assignment: CDR1 SQVTM and CDR2 ANQGSEA. The CDR3: CSVEAANEQFF. Here the CDR3 DNA reads TGCAGCGTTGAAGCGGCAAATGAGCAGTTCTTC.

This clonotype was found many times. This chain connects TRBV7-9 to TRBJ2-1; maybe TRBD2 (5 bases). Germline assignment: CDR1 SEHNR and CDR2 FQNEAQ (reference sequence). The CDR3 sequence is 16 residues long. Deletions cut 0 bases from V and 8 bases from J, with 17 bases between. In DNA, the CDR3 is TGTGCCAGCAGCTTAGCCCGGGGATCAACTCTGGATGAGCAGTTCTTC. Amino acids: CASSLARGSTLDEQFF.

This clonotype was recorded a few times. The chain carries TRBV20-1 and TRBJ2-2; no reliable D call. The V end was cut by 5 bases, the J end by 5 bases, with 15 bases between. Germline lookup yields CDR1 DFQATT and CDR2 SNEGSKA (reference sequence). The CDR3 has 14 residues. The CDR3 loop is CSAYPQRQTGELFF. The CDR3 coding sequence is TGCAGTGCTTACCCCCAGCGTCAAACCGGGGAGCTGTTTTTT.

This clonotype was seen only a few times. The chain joins TRBV5-6 to TRBJ1-1; the D gene is possibly TRBD1 (5 bases). Germline V gives CDR1 SGHDT, CDR2 YYEEEE. V gave up 6 bases and J gave up 3 bases, with 12 bases separating them. The CDR3 covers 13 residues. CDR3 DNA: TGTGCCAGCACGACAGAGACCCACACTGAAGCTTTCTTT. This sequence encodes CASTTETHTEAFF.

The chain carries TRBV12-3 or TRBV12-4 and TRBJ1-2; D perhaps matches TRBD1 (6 bases). Deletions cut 5 bases from V and 5 bases from J, with 15 bases between. This CDR3 has 14 amino acids. The CDR3 is CASSPSGAGYGYTF. CDR3 nucleotide sequence: TGTGCCAGCAGTCCCTCAGGGGCGGGATATGGCTACACCTTC.

This clonotype has a handful of counts. The V call is TRBV11-2, the J call TRBJ2-1; D is ambiguous. V gave up 2 bases and J gave up 4 bases, with 12 bases separating them. Germline lookup yields CDR1 SGHAT and CDR2 FQNNGV. The CDR3 spans 15 residues. The chain's CDR3 is CASSLSQSHYNEQFF. CDR3 DNA sequence: TGTGCCAGCAGCTTAAGCCAGTCTCATTACAATGAGCAGTTCTTC.

This clonotype was detected only a few times. This chain joins TRBV15 and TRBJ2-3; D is unclear. CDR1 and CDR2 from the germline V gene are LNHNV and YYDKDF (reference sequence). This CDR3 comprises 15 residues. V was pared by 0 bases and J by 4 bases, with 11 bases between. The CDR3 loop is CATSRDEREADTQYF. In DNA form, the CDR3 reads TGTGCCACCAGCAGAGATGAGAGAGAAGCAGATACGCAGTATTTT.

This clonotype was seen a handful of times. The chain has TRBV20-1 and TRBJ2-5, with D perhaps being TRBD1 or TRBD2 (6 bases each). CDR3 length: 14 residues. Trimming shortened V by 3 bases and J by 6 bases, and 17 bases separated the two germline ends. The germline V gene encodes CDR1 DFQATT and CDR2 SNEGSKA (reference sequence). In nucleotides, the CDR3 is TGCAGTGCTAGGAACACTAGGGGGGCGCAGACCCAGTACTTC. Protein sequence: CSARNTRGAQTQYF.

This clonotype was found many times. The V gene is TRBV6-6, the J gene TRBJ1-2, with D unresolved. CDR3 size: 11 residues. Germline V gene lookup returns CDR1 MNHNY and CDR2 SVGAGI (reference sequence). V was cut by 2 bases and J by 8 bases, with 6 bases left in between. The CDR3 DNA sequence: TGTGCCAGCAGTTACCTGGGGGGCTACACCTTC. Protein product: CASSYLGGYTF.

This clonotype came up a few times. The J gene is TRBJ1-1, the V gene TRBV15; a possible D gene is TRBD1 (6 bases). The CDR3 is made up of 15 amino acids. Looked up from germline, CDR1 is LNHNV and CDR2 is YYDKDF (reference sequence). V shed 0 bases and J shed 1 base, with 9 bases lying between them. CDR3 amino acids: CATSRDRQANTEAFF. The CDR3 DNA sequence: TGTGCCACCAGCAGAGATAGACAGGCGAACACTGAAGCTTTCTTT.

The V call is TRBV10-3, the J call TRBJ1-6; D is unresolved. Germline values: CDR1 ENHRY, CDR2 SYGVKD. The CDR3 extends over 14 amino acids. Trimming cost V 10 bases and J 5 bases, with 15 bases left between them. CDR3 coding DNA: TGTGCCACCACGACGGACGCGGATAATTCACCCCTCCACTTT. Translation: CATTTDADNSPLHF.

Only a few counts were recorded for this clonotype. The chain recombines TRBV7-8 with TRBJ2-4; D unresolved. Germline CDR1 and CDR2: SGHVS and FQNEAQ. This CDR3 has 16 amino acids. Between the trimmed V and J ends, which lost 2 bases and 2 bases, there was a span of 13 bases. The DNA of the CDR3 is TGTGCCAGCAGCTTAATGTCCGTCGGGCCCAAAAACATTCAGTACTTC. It yields the protein CASSLMSVGPKNIQYF.

Comments on this clonotype: A junction end diverges from the germline sequence, so it may reflect a read error. The chain has TRBV7-2 and TRBJ2-1; 9 bases fit TRBD2. CDR1 and CDR2 from the germline V gene are SGHTA and FQGNSA. This CDR3 has 15 residues. The CDR3 DNA is TGTGCCAGCAGCTTAGTGGCTAGCGGGGCTAATGACCAGTTCTTC. This encodes CASSLVASGANDQFF. The full variable domain, completed using reference TRBV7-2 and TRBJ2-1, is GAGVSQSPSNKVTEKGKDVELRCDPISGHTALYWYRQSLGQGLEFLIYFQGNSAPDKSGLPSDRFSAERTGGSVSTLTIQRTQQEDSAVYLCASSLVASGANDQFFGPGTRLTVL.

The chain combines TRBV11-2 with TRBJ2-5; 7 nucleotides agree with TRBD2. J lost 4 bases, V lost 4 bases, and 12 bases had no gene match. The CDR3 sequence is 16 residues long. Germline assignment: CDR1 SGHAT and CDR2 FQNNGV. CDR3 in amino acids: CASSSRRRGSGETQYF. CDR3 nucleotide sequence: TGTGCCAGCAGCTCACGTCGGCGGGGGTCCGGAGAGACCCAGTACTTC.

The gene calls are TRBV6-2 or TRBV6-3 and TRBJ2-1; TRBD2 aligns across 7 bases. CDR1 is MNHEY and CDR2 is SVGEGT in the germline V gene. The V segment lost 0 bases and the J segment 8 bases; nucleotides outside the gene matches: 13. The CDR3 is 17 residues long. The CDR3 DNA is TGTGCCAGCAGTTACTCGGGGAGGGTACGGTGGCGTGATGAGCAGTTCTTC. Translating gives CASSYSGRVRWRDEQFF.

CDR3 in DNA: TGTGCCAGCAGTTACTCGGGCAGGGGCTCCTACGAGCAGTACTTC. It encodes CASSYSGRGSYEQYF. V is TRBV6-5 and J is TRBJ2-7, with a possible D match to TRBD1 (6 bases). The CDR3 loop spans 15 amino acids. V was clipped by 0 bases and J by 0 bases, with 9 bases between them. Germline values: CDR1 MNHEY, CDR2 SVGAGI.

This clonotype was seen more than once but under ten times. The chain has TRBV7-9 and TRBJ2-1; 7 positions agree with TRBD1. CDR1 SEHNR and CDR2 FQNEAQ come from the germline V gene (reference sequence). J was trimmed by 9 bases and V by 2 bases; bases with no gene match: 10. CDR3 size: 15 residues. CDR3 residues: CASSLLQGSYGEQFF. For the CDR3, the DNA is TGTGCCAGCAGCTTACTACAGGGGTCTTACGGTGAGCAGTTCTTC. Looking up the rest from reference TRBV7-9 and TRBJ2-1 gives the full variable domain: DTGVSQNPRHKITKRGQNVTFRCDPISEHNRLYWYRQTLGQGPEFLTYFQNEAQLEKSRLLSDRFSAERPKGSFSTLEIQRTEQGDSAMYLCASSLLQGSYGEQFFGPGTRLTVL.

This clonotype has just a few counts. This sequence joins TRBV28 and TRBJ2-7; 8 bases agree with TRBD1. V shed 6 bases and J 5 bases; nucleotides not matched to a gene: 9. The CDR3 has 14 residues. Germline CDR1 reads MDHEN; CDR2 reads SYDVKM. CDR3 in amino acids: CASSRSRTGNEQYF. The DNA for the CDR3 is TGTGCCAGCAGCCGATCTCGGACAGGGAACGAGCAGTACTTC. Together with reference TRBV28 and TRBJ2-7, the CDR3 gives the full variable domain: DVKVTQSSRYLVKRTGEKVFLECVQDMDHENMFWYRQDPGLGLRLIYFSYDVKMKEKGDIPEGYSVSREKKERFSLILESASTNQTSMYLCASSRSRTGNEQYFGPGTRLTVT.

This clonotype has only a few counts. The CDR3 DNA follows: TGCGCCAGCAGTCCCGGGGGACAGAGCTACGAGCAGTACTTC. It translates to CASSPGGQSYEQYF. The chain carries TRBV10-2 and TRBJ2-7; possible D gene TRBD1, 7 bases. Trimming took off 5 bases at V and 3 bases at J, with 14 bases between the two ends. The CDR3 has 14 amino acids. From germline, CDR1 is WSHSY and CDR2 SAAADI.